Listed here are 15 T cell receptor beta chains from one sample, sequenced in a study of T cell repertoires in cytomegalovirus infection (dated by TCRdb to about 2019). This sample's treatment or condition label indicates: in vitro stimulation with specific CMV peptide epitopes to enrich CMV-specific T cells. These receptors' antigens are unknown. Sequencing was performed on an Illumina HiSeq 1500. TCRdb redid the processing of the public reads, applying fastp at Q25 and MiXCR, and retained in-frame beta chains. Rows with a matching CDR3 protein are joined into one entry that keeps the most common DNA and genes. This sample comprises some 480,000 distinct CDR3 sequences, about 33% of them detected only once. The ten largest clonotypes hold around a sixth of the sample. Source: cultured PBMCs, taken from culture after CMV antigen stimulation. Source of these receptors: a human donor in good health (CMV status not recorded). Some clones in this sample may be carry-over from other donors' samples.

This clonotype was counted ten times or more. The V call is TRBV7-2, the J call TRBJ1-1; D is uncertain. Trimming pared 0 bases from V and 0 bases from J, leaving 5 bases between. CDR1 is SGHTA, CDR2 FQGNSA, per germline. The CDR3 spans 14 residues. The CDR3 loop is CASSLAVMNTEAFF. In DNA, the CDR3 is TGTGCCAGCAGCTTAGCTGTGATGAACACTGAAGCTTTCTTT.

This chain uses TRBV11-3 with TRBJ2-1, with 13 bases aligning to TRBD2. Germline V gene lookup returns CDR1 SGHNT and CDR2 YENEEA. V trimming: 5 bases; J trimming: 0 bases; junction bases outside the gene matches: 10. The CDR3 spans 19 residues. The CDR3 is CASSDRTSGSKYSYNEQFF. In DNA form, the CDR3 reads TGTGCCAGCAGCGACAGGACTAGCGGGAGTAAATACTCCTACAATGAGCAGTTCTTC.

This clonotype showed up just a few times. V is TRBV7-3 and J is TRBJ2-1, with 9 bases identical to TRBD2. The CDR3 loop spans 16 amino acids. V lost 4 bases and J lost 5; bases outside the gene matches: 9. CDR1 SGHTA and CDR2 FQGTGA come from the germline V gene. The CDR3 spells CASSSLAGESHNEQFF. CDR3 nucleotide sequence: TGTGCCAGCAGCTCCTTAGCGGGAGAATCCCACAATGAGCAGTTCTTC. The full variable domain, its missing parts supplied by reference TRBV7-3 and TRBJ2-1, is GAGVSQTPSNKVTEKGKYVELRCDPISGHTALYWYRQSLGQGPEFLIYFQGTGAADDSGLPNDRFFAVRPEGSVSTLKIQRTERGDSAVYLCASSSLAGESHNEQFFGPGTRLTVL.

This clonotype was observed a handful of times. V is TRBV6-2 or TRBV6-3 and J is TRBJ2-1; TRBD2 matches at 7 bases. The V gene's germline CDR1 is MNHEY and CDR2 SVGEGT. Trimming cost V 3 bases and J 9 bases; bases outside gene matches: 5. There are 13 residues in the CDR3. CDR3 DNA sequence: TGTGCCAGCAGTTATTCGGGAGGACCTGAGCAGTTCTTC. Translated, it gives CASSYSGGPEQFF.

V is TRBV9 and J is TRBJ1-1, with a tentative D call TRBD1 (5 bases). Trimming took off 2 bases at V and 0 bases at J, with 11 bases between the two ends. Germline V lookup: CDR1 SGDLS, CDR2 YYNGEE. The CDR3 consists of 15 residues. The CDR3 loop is CASSVGGQMNTEAFF. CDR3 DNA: TGTGCCAGCAGCGTTGGGGGTCAGATGAACACTGAAGCTTTCTTT.

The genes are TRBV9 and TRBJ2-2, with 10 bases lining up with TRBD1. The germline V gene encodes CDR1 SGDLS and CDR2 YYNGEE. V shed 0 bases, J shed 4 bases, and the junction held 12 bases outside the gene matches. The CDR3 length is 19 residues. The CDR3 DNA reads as TGTGCCAGCAGCGTAGCCGGGGACAGGGGCAGGAGGGCCACCGGGGAGCTGTTTTTT. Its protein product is CASSVAGDRGRRATGELFF.

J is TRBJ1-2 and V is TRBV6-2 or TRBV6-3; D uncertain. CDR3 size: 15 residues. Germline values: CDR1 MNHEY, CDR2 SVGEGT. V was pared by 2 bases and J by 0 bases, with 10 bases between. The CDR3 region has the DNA TGTGCCAGCAGTTACCTGAGGGCAGCTAACTATGGCTACACCTTC. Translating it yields CASSYLRAANYGYTF.

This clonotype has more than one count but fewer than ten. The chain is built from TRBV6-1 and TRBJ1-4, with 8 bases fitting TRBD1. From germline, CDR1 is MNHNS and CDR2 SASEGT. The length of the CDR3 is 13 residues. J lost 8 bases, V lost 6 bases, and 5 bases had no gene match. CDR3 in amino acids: CASSNRGDEKLFF. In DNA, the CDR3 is TGTGCCAGCAGCAACAGGGGGGACGAAAAACTGTTTTTT.

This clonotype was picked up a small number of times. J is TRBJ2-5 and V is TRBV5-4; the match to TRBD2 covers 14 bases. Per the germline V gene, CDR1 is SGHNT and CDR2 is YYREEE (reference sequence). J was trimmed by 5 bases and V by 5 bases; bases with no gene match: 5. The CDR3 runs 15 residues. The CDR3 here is CASSYRLAGGETQYF. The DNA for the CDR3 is TGTGCCAGCAGTTATCGACTAGCGGGAGGGGAGACCCAGTACTTC.

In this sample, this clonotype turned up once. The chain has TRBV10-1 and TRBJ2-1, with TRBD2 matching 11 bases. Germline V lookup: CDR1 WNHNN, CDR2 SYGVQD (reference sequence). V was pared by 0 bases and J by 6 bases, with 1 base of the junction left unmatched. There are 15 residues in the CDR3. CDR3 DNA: TGCGCCAGCAGTGAGTCCGGGACTAGCGGCAATGAGCAGTTCTTC. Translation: CASSESGTSGNEQFF.

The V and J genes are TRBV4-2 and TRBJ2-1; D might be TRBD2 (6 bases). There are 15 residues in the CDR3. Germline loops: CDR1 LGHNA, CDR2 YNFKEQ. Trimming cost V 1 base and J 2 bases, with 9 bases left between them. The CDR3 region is CASSQVDYPYNEQFF. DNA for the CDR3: TGTGCCAGCAGCCAAGTGGACTACCCCTACAATGAGCAGTTCTTC.

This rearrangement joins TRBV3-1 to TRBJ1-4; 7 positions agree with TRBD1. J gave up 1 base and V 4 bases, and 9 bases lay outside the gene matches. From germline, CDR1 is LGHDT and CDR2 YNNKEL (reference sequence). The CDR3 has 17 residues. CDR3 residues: CASSLGQAAVTNEKLFF. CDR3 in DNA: TGTGCCAGCAGCCTTGGACAGGCGGCGGTAACTAATGAAAAACTGTTTTTT.

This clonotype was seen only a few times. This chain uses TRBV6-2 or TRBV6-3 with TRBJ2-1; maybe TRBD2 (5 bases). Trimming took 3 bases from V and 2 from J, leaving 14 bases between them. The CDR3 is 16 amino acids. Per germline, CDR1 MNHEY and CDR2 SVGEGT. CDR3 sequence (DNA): TGTGCCAGCAGTTATCGAGACGGGATCACCTACAATGAGCAGTTCTTC. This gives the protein CASSYRDGITYNEQFF.

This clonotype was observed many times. The CDR3 DNA reads TGTGCCAGCAGCTTAGTGTGGGGGGAAGGCTACACCTTC. It yields the protein CASSLVWGEGYTF. V and J are TRBV7-2 and TRBJ1-2; a weak D match, TRBD1 (5 bases). From germline, CDR1 is SGHTA and CDR2 FQGNSA. V was pared by 1 base and J by 8 bases, with 11 bases between. The CDR3 has 13 residues.

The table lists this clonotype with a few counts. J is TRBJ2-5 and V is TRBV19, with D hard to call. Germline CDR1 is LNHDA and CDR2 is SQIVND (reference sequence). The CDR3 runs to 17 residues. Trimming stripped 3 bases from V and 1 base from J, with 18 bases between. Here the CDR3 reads CASSIGIRRKRQETQYF. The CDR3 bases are TGTGCCAGTAGTATTGGAATACGTAGAAAACGCCAAGAGACCCAGTACTTC.